This entry lists 5 T cell receptor beta chains sequenced from one sample in a study of T cell clonality in common variable immunodeficiency. Study-wide results and limits: Common variable immunodeficiency TCR beta sequences reportedly had fewer deletions and N-nucleotide insertions.

No cognate antigen is known for these TCRs. Here immunoSEQ multiplex PCR was the method, and the copy in TCRdb shows in-frame clones only, minus some. The sample yields roughly 34,000 clones, without any singletons. The sample consisted of peripheral blood mononuclear cells. The receptors shown here come from a human donor with common variable immunodeficiency.

This clone has a count of ten or more. The read halts 3 residues ahead of the CDR3 end, with the missing end drawn from the germline J gene. The chain links TRBV20-1 to TRBJ1-1; weak D call: TRBD1 (5 bases). The CDR3 runs 13 residues. Looked up from germline, CDR1 is DFQATT and CDR2 is SNEGSKA (reference sequence). This CDR3 is CSAITPGLIEAFF. The part of the CDR3 DNA that was read is TGCAGTGCGATTACCCCGGGACTTATAGAG.

Details on this clone: The DNA ends 3 residues before the CDR3 does, and the rest of the CDR3 is filled in from the germline J gene. V and J are TRBV19 and TRBJ2-1, with D possibly being TRBD1 (6 bases). The germline V and J ends were trimmed by 3 bases and 4 bases, with 16 bases remaining between them. Germline V lookup: CDR1 LNHDA, CDR2 SQIVND (reference sequence). The CDR3 runs 16 residues. The CDR3 sequence is CASSILGQLMYNEQFF. The sequenced CDR3 bases are TGTGCCAGTAGTATTTTAGGACAGTTGATGTACAATGAG.

This clone was counted at least ten times. From the germline J gene comes the end of the CDR3, since the read stops 3 residues before it. The V call is TRBV19, the J call TRBJ2-1; 8 bases match TRBD2. CDR1 and CDR2 from the germline V gene are LNHDA and SQIVND (reference sequence). This CDR3 region has 15 residues. V was pared by 4 bases and J by 0 bases, with 2 bases of the junction left unmatched. CDR3 in amino acids: CASSRLASSYNEQFF. The DNA read from the CDR3 is TGTGCCAGTAGTAGACTAGCGTCCTCCTACAATGAG.

This clone appeared many times. Sequencing ends 3 residues short of the CDR3 end; the germline J gene provides the rest. The chain employs TRBV28 and TRBJ2-7; 8 bases are shared with TRBD1. Germline V CDR1 and CDR2: MDHEN, SYDVKM. The V segment lost 3 bases and the J segment 6 bases; nucleotides outside the gene matches: 7. CDR3 length: 14 residues. CDR3 DNA, as far as it was read: TGTGCCAGCAGTTTCCCCAGGGGGCCGAGCGAG. Its translation: CASSFPRGPSE. The full CDR3 protein is CASSFPRGPSEQYF.

This clone was detected only a few times. The CDR3 is cut off 3 residues early in the read; its end comes from the germline J gene. This chain links TRBV5-1 with TRBJ1-1, with D tentatively TRBD1 (6 bases). Trimming pared 4 bases from V and 0 bases from J, leaving 13 bases between. Germline V gene lookup returns CDR1 SGHRS and CDR2 YFSETQ. The CDR3 is made up of 15 amino acids. The sequenced CDR3 bases are TGCGCCAGCAGCGTGGCAGGGGACATGAACACTGAA. Translating gives CASSVAGDMNTE. The complete CDR3 reads CASSVAGDMNTEAFF.